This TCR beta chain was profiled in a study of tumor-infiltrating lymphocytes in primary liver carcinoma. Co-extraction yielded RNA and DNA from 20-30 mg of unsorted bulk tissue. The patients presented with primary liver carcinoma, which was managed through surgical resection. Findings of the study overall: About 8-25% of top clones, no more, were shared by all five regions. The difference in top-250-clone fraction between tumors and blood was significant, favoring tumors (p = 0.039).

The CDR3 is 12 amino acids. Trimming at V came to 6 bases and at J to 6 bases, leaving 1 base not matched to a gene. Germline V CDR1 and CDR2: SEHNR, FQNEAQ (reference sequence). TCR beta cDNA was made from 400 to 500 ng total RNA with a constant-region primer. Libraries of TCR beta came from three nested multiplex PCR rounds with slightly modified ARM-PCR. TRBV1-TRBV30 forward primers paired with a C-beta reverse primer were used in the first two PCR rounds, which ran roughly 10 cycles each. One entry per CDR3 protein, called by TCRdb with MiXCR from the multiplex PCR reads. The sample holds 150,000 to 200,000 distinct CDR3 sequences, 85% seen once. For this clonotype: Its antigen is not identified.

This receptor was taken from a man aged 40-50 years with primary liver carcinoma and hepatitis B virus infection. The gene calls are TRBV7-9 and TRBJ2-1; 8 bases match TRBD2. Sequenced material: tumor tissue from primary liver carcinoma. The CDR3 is CASSSGTNEQFF. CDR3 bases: TGTGCCAGCAGTAGCGGGACCAATGAGCAGTTCTTC. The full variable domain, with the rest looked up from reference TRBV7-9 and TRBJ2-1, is DTGVSQNPRHKITKRGQNVTFRCDPISEHNRLYWYRQTLGQGPEFLTYFQNEAQLEKSRLLSDRFSAERPKGSFSTLEIQRTEQGDSAMYLCASSSGTNEQFFGPGTRLTVL.